Below, 24 T cell receptor beta chains from the same sample are listed, as sequenced in a study of T cell repertoires in ileal Crohn's disease. Some clones are missing from TCRdb's copy, which holds only in-frame ones; the method was immunoSEQ multiplex PCR. The sample holds about 7,200 clones, over 60% seen once. The time point here: neoterminal ileum biopsy at postoperative endoscopy, about 6 months after surgery. Sequencing was done on a sample of ileal tissue. The source of these receptors is an adult with Crohn's disease.

The chain links TRBV7-6 to TRBJ1-6; no definite D call. V lost 0 bases and J lost 0, with 12 bases in between. The CDR3 length is 18 residues. Germline CDR1 reads SGHVS; CDR2 reads FNYEAQ. CDR3 sequence: CASSLAPIGSSYNSPLHF. The CDR3 DNA reads TGTGCCAGCAGCTTAGCCCCGATTGGCAGCTCCTATAATTCACCCCTCCACTTT.

The chain links TRBV15 to TRBJ2-6; no firm D call. The CDR3 is made up of 16 amino acids. Trimming left V 4 bases short and J 0 bases short, with 10 bases between. Germline V gene sequence: CDR1 LNHNV, CDR2 YYDKDF (reference sequence). In DNA, the CDR3 is TGTGCCACCAGCACTTCTGTATACTCTGGGGCCAACGTCCTGACTTTC. Residues: CATSTSVYSGANVLTF. Combining the CDR3 with reference TRBV15 and TRBJ2-6 gives the whole variable domain DAMVIQNPRYQVTQFGKPVTLSCSQTLNHNVMYWYQQKSSQAPKLLFHYYDKDFNNEADTPDNFQSRRPNTSFCFLDIRSPGLGDTAMYLCATSTSVYSGANVLTFGAGSRLTVL.

V is TRBV13 and J is TRBJ2-7; 8 positions agree with TRBD1. J lost 2 bases, V lost 7 bases, and 10 bases had no gene match. The CDR3 is 15 amino acids. CDR1 is PRHDT, CDR2 FYEKMQ, per germline (reference sequence). The chain's CDR3 is CASMGPEQGAYEQYF. Here the CDR3 DNA reads TGTGCCAGCATGGGGCCAGAACAGGGGGCCTACGAGCAGTACTTC.

CDR3 nucleotides: TGCGCCAGCAGCTTGGTCACGGGACAGGGAATGGACGGCTACACCTTC. It specifies CASSLVTGQGMDGYTF. This sequence joins TRBV5-1 and TRBJ1-2; the match to TRBD1 covers 9 bases. The CDR3 extends over 16 amino acids. V shed 0 bases and J 8 bases; nucleotides not matched to a gene: 11. CDR1 and CDR2 (germline): SGHRS, YFSETQ.

There are a few counts of this clone. This sequence joins TRBV4-1 and TRBJ1-1, with unresolved D. Germline lookup yields CDR1 MGHRA and CDR2 YSYEKL. CDR3 length equals 13 residues. Trimming removed 1 base at V and 5 bases at J, with 8 bases between. The chain's CDR3 is CASSQGVGTEAFF. For the CDR3, the DNA is TGCGCCAGCAGCCAAGGGGTCGGGACTGAAGCTTTCTTT.

V and J are TRBV7-9 and TRBJ1-5; D unresolved. CDR1 is SEHNR and CDR2 is FQNEAQ in the germline V gene (reference sequence). The germline V and J ends were trimmed by 3 bases and 6 bases, with 3 bases remaining between them. The CDR3 has 11 residues. The CDR3 spells CASSFSQPQHF. CDR3 DNA sequence: TGTGCCAGCAGCTTTAGTCAGCCCCAGCATTTT.

The chain is built from TRBV7-8 and TRBJ2-7; 7 bases match TRBD2. The CDR3 length is 15 residues. Germline values: CDR1 SGHVS, CDR2 FQNEAQ. The V gene end was trimmed by 6 bases and the J gene end by 1 base; junction bases not matched to a gene: 9. The CDR3 sequence is CASSAWGGRSYEQYF. The CDR3 DNA reads TGTGCCAGCAGTGCGTGGGGGGGAAGGTCCTACGAGCAGTACTTC.

Only one count was recorded for this clone. V gene TRBV9 combines with J gene TRBJ1-1; D remains ambiguous. The CDR3 has 13 residues. V lost 3 bases and J lost 1, with 7 bases in between. Germline V gene sequence: CDR1 SGDLS, CDR2 YYNGEE. CDR3 coding DNA: TGTGCCAGCAGCGAACACAGGAACACTGAAGCTTTCTTT. The encoded protein is CASSEHRNTEAFF.

In its sample, this clone was seen a few times. V usage is TRBV6-6 and J usage is TRBJ2-7; 9 nucleotides line up with TRBD1. CDR1 and CDR2 from the germline V gene are MNHNY and SVGAGI (reference sequence). V shed 4 bases and J 6 bases; nucleotides not matched to a gene: 10. The CDR3 sequence is 15 residues long. The CDR3 coding sequence is TGTGCCAGCAGTTCCCCGAGGGGACAGGGAAGCGAGCAGTACTTC. This sequence encodes CASSSPRGQGSEQYF.

For the CDR3, the DNA is TGTGCCAGCAGACCCCTTGCTGCACAGCCTGAAGCTTTCTTT. It codes for CASRPLAAQPEAFF. The rearrangement links TRBV6-5 to TRBJ1-1, with D hard to call. The V end lost 6 bases, the J end lost 6 bases, and 17 bases lay between the germline ends. This CDR3 has 14 residues. The germline V gene encodes CDR1 MNHEY and CDR2 SVGAGI.

The rearrangement uses TRBV5-1 and TRBJ2-3, with D possibly TRBD1 on 7 matching bases. V was shortened by 4 bases and J by 4 bases, with 16 bases between the two germline ends. Germline values: CDR1 SGHRS, CDR2 YFSETQ. CDR3 size: 15 residues. DNA of the CDR3: TGCGCCAGCAGCCAGGGGGGACAGTCGGCAGATACGCAGTATTTT. It specifies CASSQGGQSADTQYF.

CDR3: CASSPTATNEKLFF. The DNA for the CDR3 is TGTGCCAGCAGTCCGACAGCAACTAATGAAAAACTGTTTTTT. This chain connects TRBV6-5 to TRBJ1-4, with D possibly matching TRBD1 (5 bases). V was cut by 5 bases and J by 0 bases, with 7 bases left in between. The CDR3 spans 14 residues. Germline V gene lookup returns CDR1 MNHEY and CDR2 SVGAGI.

The V gene is TRBV6-1, the J gene TRBJ2-1; 13 bases are shared with TRBD2. This CDR3 has 14 residues. Germline assignment: CDR1 MNHNS and CDR2 SASEGT. V lost 6 bases and J lost 7; bases outside the gene matches: 3. CDR3 DNA sequence: TGTGCCAGCAGGGGGACTAGCGGGGCAAATGAGCAGTTCTTC. Protein: CASRGTSGANEQFF.

This chain connects TRBV28 to TRBJ1-2, with TRBD1 identical over 8 bases. J was trimmed by 0 bases and V by 0 bases; bases with no gene match: 6. This CDR3 is built from 17 residues. Germline V gene lookup returns CDR1 MDHEN and CDR2 SYDVKM. In DNA form, the CDR3 reads TGTGCCAGCAGTTTATGGGGACAGGCTGCTTCTAACTATGGCTACACCTTC. Translated, it gives CASSLWGQAASNYGYTF.

A remark on this clone: Within the sample, other DNA sequences also encode this same CDR3. V gene TRBV11-2 combines with J gene TRBJ2-1; 8 bases match TRBD1. J gave up 2 bases and V 0 bases, and 0 bases lay outside the gene matches. Germline CDR1 SGHAT, CDR2 FQNNGV. The CDR3 totals 15 residues. As DNA, the CDR3 is TGTGCCAGCAGCTTAGAACAGGGGGCCTACAATGAGCAGTTCTTC. It is translated as CASSLEQGAYNEQFF.

CDR3 loop: CASSLGRQGAREQYF. The CDR3 coding sequence is TGCGCCAGCAGCTTGGGGCGACAGGGGGCCAGGGAGCAGTACTTC. The rearrangement joins TRBV5-1 to TRBJ2-7, with 10 positions matching TRBD1. The CDR3 runs 15 residues. V dropped 0 bases and J dropped 7; count of bases not matched to a gene: 7. The V gene's germline CDR1 is SGHRS and CDR2 YFSETQ.

The chain joins TRBV19 to TRBJ1-2; TRBD1 is a possible D gene (6 bases). Per the germline V gene, CDR1 is LNHDA and CDR2 is SQIVND (reference sequence). The ends were cut back, 3 bases at V and 9 bases at J, with 17 bases in the middle. The CDR3 is 14 amino acids. The CDR3 DNA is TGTGCCAGTAGTATCGCCACGGACAGAAGACGCTACACCTTC. Translated: CASSIATDRRRYTF.

The V call is TRBV28, the J call TRBJ1-1; D ambiguous. The CDR3 length is 14 residues. Trimming stripped 6 bases from V and 4 bases from J, with 15 bases between. CDR1 is MDHEN, CDR2 SYDVKM, per germline. The CDR3, as DNA: TGTGCCAGCAGCCTTGAGCGGGTCGGCACTGAAGCTTTCTTT. Residues: CASSLERVGTEAFF.

The rearrangement links TRBV19 to TRBJ2-2; D not resolved. This CDR3 is built from 17 residues. Germline V gene sequence: CDR1 LNHDA, CDR2 SQIVND (reference sequence). Trimming left V 1 base short and J 3 bases short, with 15 bases between. This CDR3 is CASSIAKSPQDTGELFF. The CDR3 DNA reads TGTGCCAGTAGTATAGCTAAGTCTCCCCAGGACACCGGGGAGCTGTTTTTT.

V and J are TRBV5-5 and TRBJ1-2; TRBD1 matches 7 bases. CDR3 length equals 18 residues. Germline assignment: CDR1 SGHKS and CDR2 YYEKEE (reference sequence). V was clipped by 4 bases and J by 5 bases; unmatched bases: 20. The CDR3 spells CASSPYRADRVLGYGYTF. The CDR3 DNA sequence: TGTGCCAGCAGCCCGTACCGCGCTGACAGGGTTTTAGGTTATGGCTACACCTTC.

The V gene is TRBV30, the J gene TRBJ2-7, with D perhaps TRBD1 (5 bases). CDR1 is GTSNPN, CDR2 SVGIG, per germline (reference sequence). The CDR3 spans 12 residues. Trimming shortened V by 4 bases and J by 0 bases, and 7 bases separated the two germline ends. CDR3 DNA: TGTGCCTGGATGGACAACTCCTACGAGCAGTACTTC. Its protein product is CAWMDNSYEQYF.

V and J are TRBV28 and TRBJ1-4, with TRBD1 matching over 8 bases. This CDR3 comprises 15 residues. The germline gives CDR1 MDHEN, CDR2 SYDVKM. The junction had 6 bases not matched to a gene; V was cut back by 6 bases and J by 3 bases. Here the CDR3 reads CASSLQGAANEKLFF. The CDR3 nucleotides read TGTGCCAGCAGCCTTCAGGGGGCGGCTAATGAAAAACTGTTTTTT.

The DNA for the CDR3 is TGTGCCAGCAGTTCTCGACTAGCGGTTCATAACGGGGTCGCCTACGAGCAGTACTTC. Translated: CASSSRLAVHNGVAYEQYF. The chain combines TRBV28 with TRBJ2-7; 9 positions match TRBD2. Germline CDR1 is MDHEN and CDR2 is SYDVKM. This CDR3 spans 19 amino acids. V dropped 4 bases and J dropped 2; count of bases not matched to a gene: 18.

The chain uses TRBV2 and TRBJ2-3; TRBD2 aligns across 15 bases. CDR1 and CDR2 from the germline V gene are SNHLY and FYNNEI. The CDR3 extends over 17 amino acids. Unmatched junction bases numbered 3, after V lost 4 bases and J lost 1 base. The CDR3 protein is CASSVGTSGGRTDTQYF. Here the CDR3 DNA reads TGTGCCAGCAGTGTTGGGACTAGCGGGGGGCGCACAGATACGCAGTATTTT.